This is a list of T cell receptor beta chains from one sample in a study of blood T cell repertoires in COVID-19. Profiling relied on immunoSEQ multiplex PCR, and the TCRdb table lists in-frame clones only, not all of them. The table includes approximately 52,000 clones, 89% detected once. The sequenced material came from peripheral blood. The receptor source for this set is a man in his fifties or sixties with active COVID-19. CDR3s include the opening cysteine and the closing phenylalanine or tryptophan. Each record gives: CDR3 length, J gene, D gene, V gene, clone size, CDR3 DNA, CDR3 protein. The D gene is left open where the match is weak. Clone size is not always given. Where it is, it says once, few, many or a class for expanded clones.

16 | TRBJ2-3 | TRBD2 | TRBV9 | - | TGTGCCAGCAGCGTATGGAGCGGGAGGGTCACAGATACGCAGTATTTT | CASSVWSGRVTDTQYF
14 | TRBJ2-3 | - | TRBV20-1 | - | TGCAGTGCTAGTCTAGCTACTAGCACAGATACGCAGTATTTT | CSASLATSTDTQYF
14 | TRBJ2-1 | - | TRBV28 | - | TGTGCCAGCAGTTGGGGACTCAACGACAATGAGCAGTTCTTC | CASSWGLNDNEQFF
13 | TRBJ1-1 | - | TRBV4-2 | - | TGTGCCAGCAGCCAAGGGAGGCGAACTGAAGCTTTCTTT | CASSQGRRTEAFF
14 | TRBJ1-1 | TRBD1 | TRBV9 | - | TGTGCCAGCAGCGTCGGGACAGGGGGGACTGAAGCTTTCTTT | CASSVGTGGTEAFF
11 | TRBJ2-1 | - | TRBV2 | - | TGTGCCAGCTTTATCGTTAGCGGGCAGTTCTTC | CASFIVSGQFF
15 | TRBJ1-2 | - | TRBV7-2 | - | TGTGCCAGCAGCTACCGGGAGATCGGGCGCTATGGCTACACCTTC | CASSYREIGRYGYTF
14 | TRBJ2-3 | TRBD1 | TRBV6-5 | few | TGTGCCAGCACCCGGGACAGGGGAACAGATACGCAGTATTTT | CASTRDRGTDTQYF
14 | TRBJ2-7 | - | TRBV19 | - | TGTGCCAGTAGTATAGGGCAGCGGACCTACGAGCAGTACTTC | CASSIGQRTYEQYF
13 | TRBJ1-5 | - | TRBV7-2 | - | TGTGCCAGCAGCGCCCAGGGTGATCAGCCCCAGCATTTT | CASSAQGDQPQHF
14 | TRBJ2-2 | - | TRBV6-5 | - | TGTGCCAGCAGTTACCGGGACTTCAACGGGGAGCTGTTTTTT | CASSYRDFNGELFF
15 | TRBJ2-3 | TRBD2 | TRBV2 | - | TGTGCCAGCGGCCTAGCGGGAGGCGGGTTAGATACGCAGTATTTT | CASGLAGGGLDTQYF
16 | TRBJ2-7 | TRBD2 | TRBV4-2 | - | TGTGCCAGCAGCCATTCGGGGCGGGAGATCTCCTACGAGCAGTACTTC | CASSHSGREISYEQYF
16 | TRBJ2-7 | TRBD2 | TRBV28 | - | TGTGCCAGCAGTCTGCCGGGGGCGGGAGGTTTTTACGAGCAGTACTTC | CASSLPGAGGFYEQYF
16 | TRBJ2-6 | - | TRBV4-3 | - | TGCGCCAGCAGCCCCACAGCAGGGAACGGGGCCAACGTCCTGACTTTC | CASSPTAGNGANVLTF
14 | TRBJ2-7 | TRBD2 | TRBV7-9 | - | TGTGCCAGCAGCTTGGTAGCGGGGAACTACGAGCAGTACTTC | CASSLVAGNYEQYF
18 | TRBJ2-6 | - | TRBV28 | - | TGTGCCAGCAGTTTATCTGTCAGGGCACTCTCTGGGGCCAACGTCCTGACTTTC | CASSLSVRALSGANVLTF
13 | TRBJ1-4 | - | TRBV28 | - | TGTGCCAGCAGGCGGACAGAAGGTGAAAAACTGTTTTTT | CASRRTEGEKLFF
16 | TRBJ2-1 | TRBD2 | TRBV9 | - | TGTGCCAGCAGCCAACAAGCGGGAGCCGAGTACAATGAGCAGTTCTTC | CASSQQAGAEYNEQFF
12 | TRBJ2-1 | - | TRBV11-3 | - | TGTGCCAGCAGCTTATCGGGGTATGAGCAGTTCTTC | CASSLSGYEQFF
15 | TRBJ1-2 | - | TRBV6-5 | - | TGTGCCAGCACCCCGGATGGGGGGGAGGGCTATGGCTACACCTTC | CASTPDGGEGYGYTF
15 | TRBJ2-7 | TRBD2 | TRBV7-9 | - | TGTGCCAGCAGCTTAGGAGCGGGGGCTTACTACGAGCAGTACTTC | CASSLGAGAYYEQYF
14 | TRBJ1-2 | TRBD1 | TRBV2 | - | TGTGCCAGCAGACAGCTCAGGACAGGACATGGCTACACCTTC | CASRQLRTGHGYTF
15 | TRBJ2-7 | - | TRBV29-1 | - | TGCAGCGTCCTGGGACTTACCCCGGCCCCCTACGAGCAGTACTTC | CSVLGLTPAPYEQYF
16 | TRBJ2-7 | TRBD2 | TRBV7-8 | - | TGTGCCAGCAGCTTACCGTCTAGCGGGCACCCCTACGAGCAGTACTTC | CASSLPSSGHPYEQYF
17 | TRBJ2-5 | TRBD2 | TRBV13 | - | TGTGCCAGCAGCCCAGGACTAGCGGGAGAGGAGGAGGAGACCCAGTACTTC | CASSPGLAGEEEETQYF
17 | TRBJ2-1 | TRBD2 | TRBV4-1 | - | TGCGCCAGCAGCCAAGTAGACCTGGGACTAGCGGGAGGGCCTCCGTTCTTC | CASSQVDLGLAGGPPFF
15 | TRBJ1-5 | TRBD1 | TRBV27 | - | TGTGCCAGCAGTTTATCCGGGACAGCCGTGGGCCCCCAGCATTTT | CASSLSGTAVGPQHF
16 | TRBJ2-2 | TRBD1 | TRBV11-2 | - | TGTGCCAGCAGCTTATCGAGGGGGCTGGACACCGGGGAGCTGTTTTTT | CASSLSRGLDTGELFF
15 | TRBJ2-1 | TRBD1 | TRBV5-4 | - | TGTGCCAGCAGCTTGGCGACAGGGGTTCGGAATGAGCAGTTCTTC | CASSLATGVRNEQFF
15 | TRBJ1-3 | TRBD1 | TRBV28 | - | TGTGCCAGCAGGGGACAGGGACTAGTTGGAAACACCATATATTTT | CASRGQGLVGNTIYF
15 | TRBJ2-2 | TRBD2 | TRBV5-4 | - | TGTGCCAGCAGCTTACTAGCGGGAAACACCGGGGAGCTGTTTTTT | CASSLLAGNTGELFF